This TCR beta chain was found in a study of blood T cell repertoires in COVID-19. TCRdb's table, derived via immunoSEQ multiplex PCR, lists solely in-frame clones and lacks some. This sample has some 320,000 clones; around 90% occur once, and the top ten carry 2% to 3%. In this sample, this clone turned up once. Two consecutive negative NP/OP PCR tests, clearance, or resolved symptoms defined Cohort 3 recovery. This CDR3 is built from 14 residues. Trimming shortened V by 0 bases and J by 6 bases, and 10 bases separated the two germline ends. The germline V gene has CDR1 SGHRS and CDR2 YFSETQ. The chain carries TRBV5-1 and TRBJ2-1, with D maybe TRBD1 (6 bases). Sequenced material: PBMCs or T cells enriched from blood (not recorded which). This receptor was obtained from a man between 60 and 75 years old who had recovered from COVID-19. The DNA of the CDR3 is TGCGCCAGCAGCTTGGGGGGGCCCCCCAATGAGCAGTTCTTC. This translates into CASSLGGPPNEQFF.